These T cell receptor beta chains were read from a single sample in a study of cytomegalovirus exposure and HLA in healthy donors. The data were produced by immunoSEQ multiplex PCR, yet TCRdb's version contains in-frame clones alone and is incomplete. This table has under 200,000 clones, approximately 80% appearing once. Sequencing was performed on PBMCs. The receptors here all came from a man aged 45-60 years in good health and CMV-seropositive. Each CDR3 is given with its conserved first and last residue. The order of the fields is V gene, D gene, clone size, J gene, CDR3 length, CDR3 protein, CDR3 DNA. A D gene is named only where the DNA matches it firmly. Size is stated for part of the rows, as once, few or many counts, or as a class when the clone is expanded.

v_gene: TRBV9
d_gene: TRBD1
abundance: NA
j_gene: TRBJ2-7
len: 15
CDR3aa: CASSPAGTGLVEQYF
CDR3nt: TGTGCCAGCAGCCCAGCCGGGACAGGGCTAGTCGAGCAGTACTTC

v_gene: TRBV15
d_gene: TRBD1
abundance: NA
j_gene: TRBJ1-4
len: 15
CDR3aa: CATSRLVQGAEKLFF
CDR3nt: TGTGCCACCAGCAGATTGGTACAGGGGGCTGAAAAACTGTTTTTT

v_gene: TRBV4-3
d_gene: TRBD2
abundance: NA
j_gene: TRBJ2-7
len: 19
CDR3aa: CASSPNPPSGGAGPSEQYF
CDR3nt: TGCGCCAGCAGCCCGAACCCCCCGAGCGGGGGGGCCGGCCCCTCCGAGCAGTACTTC

v_gene: TRBV19
d_gene: TRBD1
abundance: NA
j_gene: TRBJ1-1
len: 15
CDR3aa: CASSTKTGAYTEAFF
CDR3nt: TGTGCCAGTAGTACCAAGACAGGGGCCTACACTGAAGCTTTCTTT

v_gene: TRBV30
d_gene: NA
abundance: NA
j_gene: TRBJ2-6
len: 15
CDR3aa: CAWSVLGSGANVLTF
CDR3nt: TGTGCCTGGAGTGTACTGGGCTCTGGGGCCAACGTCTTGACTTTC

v_gene: TRBV2
d_gene: NA
abundance: NA
j_gene: TRBJ2-1
len: 12
CDR3aa: CASSPWENEQFF
CDR3nt: TGTGCCAGCAGTCCTTGGGAGAATGAGCAGTTCTTC

v_gene: TRBV7-6
d_gene: TRBD1
abundance: NA
j_gene: TRBJ2-2
len: 13
CDR3aa: CASSTQGPGELFF
CDR3nt: TGTGCCAGCAGCACACAGGGGCCCGGGGAGCTGTTTTTT

v_gene: TRBV15
d_gene: NA
abundance: NA
j_gene: TRBJ2-7
len: 13
CDR3aa: CATSRDSSYEQYF
CDR3nt: TGTGCCACCAGCAGAGACAGTAGCTACGAGCAGTACTTC

v_gene: TRBV5-6
d_gene: NA
abundance: few
j_gene: TRBJ1-6
len: 16
CDR3aa: CASSLAGWGEESPLHF
CDR3nt: TGTGCCAGCAGCTTGGCCGGGTGGGGGGAGGAATCACCCCTCCACTTT

v_gene: TRBV18
d_gene: NA
abundance: NA
j_gene: TRBJ1-3
len: 15
CDR3aa: CASSNGEPTGNTIYF
CDR3nt: TGTGCCAGCTCTAACGGGGAACCCACTGGAAACACCATATATTTT

v_gene: TRBV9
d_gene: NA
abundance: once
j_gene: TRBJ2-1
len: 13
CDR3aa: CASSTSSNNEQFF
CDR3nt: TGTGCCAGCAGCACCAGTTCAAACAATGAGCAGTTCTTC

v_gene: TRBV7-2
d_gene: TRBD1
abundance: NA
j_gene: TRBJ1-2
len: 16
CDR3aa: CASSLYRDRGAYGYTF
CDR3nt: TGTGCCAGCAGCTTATATAGGGACAGGGGGGCCTATGGCTACACCTTC

v_gene: TRBV6-5
d_gene: TRBD1
abundance: NA
j_gene: TRBJ1-2
len: 15
CDR3aa: CASSYTGQRNYGYTF
CDR3nt: TGTGCCAGCAGTTACACGGGACAGCGAAACTATGGCTACACCTTC